This TCR beta chain came from a study of blood T cells in healthy people across ages. The use of a sample-barcoded 5' primer and a J-beta primer mix characterized a second PCR of roughly 6 to 11 cycles. The authors tagged each cDNA molecule using a template-switch adaptor with 12 random nucleotides. TCRdb reprocessed the 5' RACE reads via MiXCR and lists one record per CDR3 protein. Counted here are about 840,000 distinct CDR3 sequences, under 35% occurring once; the ten biggest clones make up roughly 10%. There are many counts of this clonotype. CDR3 length: 13 amino acids. CDR1 and CDR2 (germline): SGHTA, FQGNSA. V was cut by 6 bases and J by 4 bases, with 13 bases left in between. This same sample was also taken into another study, of T cells of mothers and their children.

The sequence came from a middle-aged woman in good health. Specimen: blood. The chain joins TRBV7-2 to TRBJ2-7; D gene ambiguous. This CDR3 is CASSPDGWYEQYF. The CDR3 region has the DNA TGTGCCAGCAGTCCGGACGGATGGTACGAGCAGTACTTC.